Here is one T cell receptor (beta chain) with its context. What it recognizes is unknown. The data stem from a study of monozygotic twins with inflammatory bowel disease. CDR3 length: 14 amino acids. The germline gives CDR1 ENHRY, CDR2 SYGVKD. General study points: Similarity of repertoires did not differ between concordant and discordant twins, possibly from limited power. IBD patients share fewer clonotypes with other people than healthy twins do, especially with disease activity.

cDNA was produced in eight separate reactions per sample. With the 5' RACE reads reprocessed, TCRdb shows one record per CDR3 protein and no DNA. Found here are hundreds of thousands of distinct CDR3 sequences; the top ten clones hold 2.4%. This TCR derives from a human donor with ulcerative colitis or Crohn's disease, or a healthy co-twin of an affected twin (not recorded which). The chain links TRBV10-3 to TRBJ2-3; without DNA, the TCRdb call of TRBD1 cannot be checked. Sequencing input: blood. CDR3 sequence: CAGARGPGTDTQYF.